This TCR beta chain was obtained from a study of control samples from healthy donors and cancer patients. Repertoires were generated with immunoSEQ multiplex PCR, while TCRdb's copy carries only in-frame clones and drops some. The sample records approximately 170,000 clones, 85% to 90% being singletons. Germline assignment: CDR1 MGHDK and CDR2 SYGVNS. Trimming shortened V by 4 bases and J by 3 bases, and 7 bases separated the two germline ends. The CDR3 length is 12 residues. This sequence was found in a woman aged 30 to 39 in good health. The sample comprised blood. This rearrangement joins TRBV25-1 to TRBJ2-7; no firm D call. Here the CDR3 reads CASSATGYEQYF. CDR3 sequence (DNA): TGTGCCAGCAGTGCCACGGGCTACGAGCAGTACTTC.